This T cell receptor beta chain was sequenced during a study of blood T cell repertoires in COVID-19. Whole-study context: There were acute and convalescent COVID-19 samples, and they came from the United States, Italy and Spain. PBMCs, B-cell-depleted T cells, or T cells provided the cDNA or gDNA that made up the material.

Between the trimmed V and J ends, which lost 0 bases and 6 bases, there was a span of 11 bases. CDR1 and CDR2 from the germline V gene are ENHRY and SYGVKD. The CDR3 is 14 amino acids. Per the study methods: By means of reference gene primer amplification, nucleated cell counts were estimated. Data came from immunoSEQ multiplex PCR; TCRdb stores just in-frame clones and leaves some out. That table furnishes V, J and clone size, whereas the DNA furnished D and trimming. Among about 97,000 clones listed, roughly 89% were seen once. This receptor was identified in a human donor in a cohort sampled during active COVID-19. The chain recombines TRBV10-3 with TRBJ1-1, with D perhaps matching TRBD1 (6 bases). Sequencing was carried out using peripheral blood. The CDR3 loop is CAISESGGSAEAFF. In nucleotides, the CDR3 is TGTGCCATCAGTGAGTCTGGGGGCTCGGCTGAAGCTTTCTTT.